A selection of T cell receptor beta chains follows, all from one sample in a study of T-cell reconstitution after alpha-beta-depleted transplantation in children. TCRdb re-called the PCR reads through MiXCR, storing one row per CDR3 protein. The sample has almost 400,000 distinct CDR3 sequences, about a fifth seen once. The specimen comprised PBMCs from the stem cell graft donor, sampled from the stem cell graft. The receptors here all came from a human donor who donated a stem cell graft to a child with acute myeloid leukemia. Both conserved end residues are part of each CDR3. Fields, in order: V gene, J gene, D gene, clone size, CDR3 protein, CDR3 DNA. The D gene is left open where the match is weak. Where a row states a size, it is once, few, many or the class of an expanded clone; other rows omit it.

TRBV20-1,TRBJ1-1,TRBD1,.,CSASHRRGLGMNTEAFF,TGCAGTGCTAGTCACCGCAGGGGGCTCGGCATGAACACTGAAGCTTTCTTT
TRBV29-1,TRBJ2-3,TRBD2,many,CSVSGSGYTSTDTQYF,TGCAGCGTTAGCGGGAGTGGGTACACTAGCACAGATACGCAGTATTTT
TRBV7-9,TRBJ1-1,.,few,CASSLVPATVNTEAFF,TGTGCCAGCAGCTTGGTTCCTGCGACAGTGAACACTGAAGCTTTCTTT
TRBV18,TRBJ2-3,.,few,CASSPQGATDTQYF,TGTGCCAGCTCACCACAAGGGGCTACAGATACGCAGTATTTT
TRBV12-3/TRBV12-4,TRBJ2-5,TRBD1,.,CASSFVGQGATQYF,TGTGCCAGCAGTTTTGTGGGACAGGGGGCGACCCAGTACTTC
TRBV19,TRBJ2-7,TRBD1,.,CASSTTADRGFVQYF,TGTGCCAGTAGTACCACCGCGGACAGGGGTTTTGTGCAGTACTTC
TRBV24-1,TRBJ2-7,.,.,CATSGSGHPYEQYF,TGTGCCACCAGTGGATCGGGACATCCCTACGAGCAGTACTTC
TRBV5-1,TRBJ2-3,.,.,CASSLEGRNTDTQYF,TGCGCCAGCAGCTTGGAGGGTCGGAACACAGATACGCAGTATTTT
TRBV28,TRBJ1-5,.,.,CASRFARVGSQPQHF,TGTGCCAGCAGATTCGCCAGGGTAGGCTCTCAGCCCCAGCATTTT
TRBV7-2,TRBJ2-7,TRBD2,.,CASSLAGLAGGFTYEQYF,TGTGCCAGCAGCTTAGCGGGACTAGCGGGAGGATTTACCTACGAGCAGTACTTC
TRBV4-1,TRBJ2-2,.,few,CASSHAGLRLGELFF,TGCGCCAGCAGCCATGCCGGACTACGGCTCGGGGAGCTGTTTTTT
TRBV28,TRBJ2-5,.,.,CASSLWDTHQEAQYF,TGTGCCAGCAGTTTATGGGACACCCACCAAGAGGCCCAGTACTTC
TRBV29-1,TRBJ2-5,.,.,CSAQQGPETQYF,TGCAGCGCTCAACAGGGTCCGGAGACCCAGTACTTC
TRBV25-1,TRBJ2-3,.,.,CASSRRGIGTDTQYF,TGTGCCAGCTCGCGCAGGGGTATCGGCACAGATACGCAGTATTTT